This T cell receptor (beta chain) was found in a study of T-cell reconstitution after alpha-beta-depleted transplantation in children. Preparation of the TCRbeta library was carried out with unique molecular identifiers. TCRdb independently ran MiXCR on the PCR reads; one entry per CDR3 protein. This sample has 400,000 to 450,000 distinct CDR3 sequences, with roughly 44% found just once. A few counts support this clonotype. The CDR3 totals 15 residues. The germline V gene encodes CDR1 SEHNR and CDR2 FQNEAQ (reference sequence). The V and J ends lost 5 bases and 0 bases respectively, with 12 bases between them.

This material consisted of PBMCs, taken before TCRalphabeta/CD19-depleted stem cell transplant. The rearrangement joins TRBV7-9 to TRBJ2-3, with D possibly called TRBD1 or TRBD2 (5 bases each). This TCR was sampled from a girl aged 2-10 years with aplastic anemia, due to receive a stem cell transplant. The CDR3 DNA reads as TGTGCCAGCAGCCCGTGGGACCCTAGCACAGATACGCAGTATTTT. Translation gives CASSPWDPSTDTQYF.